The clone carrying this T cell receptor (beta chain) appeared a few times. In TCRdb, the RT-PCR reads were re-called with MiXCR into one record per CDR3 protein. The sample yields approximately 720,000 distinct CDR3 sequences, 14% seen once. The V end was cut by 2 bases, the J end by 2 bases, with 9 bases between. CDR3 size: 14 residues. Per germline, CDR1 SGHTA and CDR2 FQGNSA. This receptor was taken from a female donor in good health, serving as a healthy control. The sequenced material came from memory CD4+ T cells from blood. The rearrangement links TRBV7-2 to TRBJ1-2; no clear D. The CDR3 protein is CASSLRPGNYGYTF. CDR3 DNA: TGTGCCAGCAGCTTAAGACCTGGGAACTATGGCTACACCTTC.